This T cell receptor beta chain came from a study of CD8 T cells in Susac syndrome. Whole-study context: Clinically active disease was present in about 6 of the sequenced Susac syndrome patients. Roughly eight of these patients were in remission.

This clonotype was observed once. Random-hexamer reverse transcription was applied to about 0.5 to 1 ug RNA. Coverage of TCR beta CDR3 amplification by immunoSEQ multiplex PCR extended to 54 Vbeta and 13 Jbeta. TCRdb analysed the immunoSEQ multiplex PCR reads with MiXCR anew, one entry per CDR3 protein. The top ten hold about 0.28% of the sample, which has about 120,000 distinct CDR3 sequences, 85% to 95% seen once. The authors carried out high-throughput sequencing of TCR beta. They applied it to CD8+ and CD4+ T cells obtained from blood. Germline loops: CDR1 MRHNA, CDR2 SNTAGT. J gave up 2 bases and V 2 bases, and 2 bases lay outside the gene matches. This CDR3 is built from 15 residues.

This chain uses TRBV6-4 with TRBJ2-3, with 9 positions matching TRBD2. This receptor was taken from a human donor with Susac syndrome. Sample: CD8+ T cells from PBMCs. The CDR3 loop is CASSDVAGATDTQYF. The CDR3 bases are TGTGCCAGCAGTGACGTAGCGGGGGCCACAGATACGCAGTATTTT.